This TCR beta chain was captured by sequencing in a study of OX40 agonist ivuxolimab in advanced cancers. Study in general: People who had prior anti-PD-1, anti-PD-L1 or anti-CTLA-4 therapy could take part, and about 40% had some. Three patients had partial responses: one hepatocellular carcinoma, two cutaneous melanoma.

As for this clone: Its antigen is still unknown.

Using immunoSEQ multiplex PCR, the repertoire was profiled, and TCRdb retains in-frame clones only, with some absent. This table holds 60,000 to 70,000 clones, approximately 90% found once. Findings and limits, study-wide: At 0.1 to 3.0 mg/kg, CD4+ and CD8+ blood T cells expanded clonally by week 6.

The sequencing here drew on CD4+ or CD8+ T cells sorted from blood, taken in a trial of the OX40 agonist ivuxolimab. This TCR came from an adult with an advanced solid tumor such as melanoma, head and neck, liver or kidney cancer.

DNA of the CDR3: TGCAGCGTGTCCGACAGGGAGAACTATGGCTACACCTTC. It specifies CSVSDRENYGYTF. The chain employs TRBV29-1 and TRBJ1-2, with 7 bases that match TRBD1. The CDR3 runs to 13 residues. CDR1 and CDR2 from the germline V gene are SQVTM and ANQGSEA. J was trimmed by 2 bases and V by 6 bases; bases with no gene match: 6.